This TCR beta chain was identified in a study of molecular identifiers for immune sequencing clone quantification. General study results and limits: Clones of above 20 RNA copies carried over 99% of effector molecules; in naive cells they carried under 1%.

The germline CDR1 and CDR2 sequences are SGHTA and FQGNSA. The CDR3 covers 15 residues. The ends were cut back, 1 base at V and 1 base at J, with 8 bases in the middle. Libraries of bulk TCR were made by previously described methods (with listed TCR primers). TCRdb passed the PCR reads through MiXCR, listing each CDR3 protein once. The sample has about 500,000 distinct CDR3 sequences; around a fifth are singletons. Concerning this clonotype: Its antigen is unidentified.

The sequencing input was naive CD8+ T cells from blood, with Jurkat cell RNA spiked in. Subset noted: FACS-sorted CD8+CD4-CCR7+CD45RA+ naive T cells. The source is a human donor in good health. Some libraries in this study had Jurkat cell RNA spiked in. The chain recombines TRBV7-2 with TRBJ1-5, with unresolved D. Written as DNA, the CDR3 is TGTGCCAGCAGCTTAGTTTTGGACAGCAATCAGCCCCAGCATTTT. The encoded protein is CASSLVLDSNQPQHF.